This T cell receptor beta chain was identified in a study of blood T cell repertoires in COVID-19. Per the authors' pipeline: Quantification of nucleated cells was approximated via reference gene primer amplification. Generated by immunoSEQ multiplex PCR, the TCRdb table keeps only in-frame clones and is missing some. V and J calls and clone size come straight from that table; D and trimming were deduced from the DNA. The table includes 210,000 or so clones, less than 85% detected once. V lost 8 bases and J lost 10, with 12 bases in between. This CDR3 comprises 11 residues. The germline V gene encodes CDR1 LNHDA and CDR2 SQIVND (reference sequence).

The chain uses TRBV19 and TRBJ2-1; a possible D gene is TRBD1 (6 bases). Material: peripheral blood. This TCR derives from a woman older than 75 with COVID-19, enrolled during active disease. CDR3 coding DNA: TGTGCCAGTCGGGGAAGGGGGGAGCAGTTCTTC. Its protein product is CASRGRGEQFF.